This section outlines one T cell receptor (beta chain) sequence together with its context. Its antigen is unidentified. These data come from a study of T cells after posttransplantation cyclophosphamide. Study-level findings and limits: Donor CD8+ memory clones often dominated recipient blood repertoires at later times.

Cyclophosphamide on days +3 and +4 followed busulfan-fludarabine conditioning and a marrow graft. CDR1 and CDR2 from the germline V gene are SGDLS and YYNGEE. The CDR3 has 18 residues. Trimming pared 0 bases from V and 0 bases from J, leaving 16 bases between. Profiled with immunoSEQ multiplex PCR; TCRdb holds only in-frame clones, not every one. Of roughly 20,000 clones listed, around 87% are singletons. The specimen comprised PBMCs, sampled after allogeneic stem cell transplant with posttransplant cyclophosphamide. The clonotype originates from a female patient in her thirties or forties who received an allogeneic stem cell transplant from a related donor, was CMV-positive, and had no GVHD. The graft donor may have contributed some T cells. The chain couples TRBV9 to TRBJ1-3; D gene uncertain. CDR3 loop: CASSVEVPGLGSGNTIYF. The CDR3 nucleotides are TGTGCCAGCAGCGTAGAAGTCCCGGGGTTGGGCTCTGGAAACACCATATATTTT.